The 3 T cell receptor beta chains below come from one sample, sequenced in a study of T-cell memory formation after mild COVID-19. TCRdb analysed the 5' RACE reads with MiXCR anew, one entry per CDR3 protein. The repertoire holds a few hundred thousand distinct CDR3 sequences, with about a sixth as singletons. The sequenced sample was PBMCs or a T cell subset sorted from them (not recorded which). The receptor source for this set is a man younger than 30 who had mild COVID-19 (a few samples of this study predate the infection). Cell type and time point are not known.

The J gene is TRBJ2-3, the V gene TRBV7-2; 7 nucleotides line up with TRBD2. CDR1 and CDR2 from the germline V gene are SGHTA and FQGNSA. This CDR3 region has 17 residues. The junction had 10 bases not matched to a gene; V was cut back by 2 bases and J by 2 bases. In DNA, the CDR3 is TGTGCCAGCAGCTTACGCCTAGCGGTACTCAACACAGATACGCAGTATTTT. Its protein is CASSLRLAVLNTDTQYF.

There are many counts of this clonotype. The chain has TRBV6-6 and TRBJ1-4; tentatively, D is TRBD1 (5 bases). This CDR3 comprises 14 residues. CDR1 is MNHNY and CDR2 is SVGAGI in the germline V gene (reference sequence). V lost 7 bases to trimming and J lost 11 bases, with 20 bases between them. The CDR3 sequence: CASTTSWGEVKLFF. As DNA, the CDR3 is TGTGCCAGCACCACCAGTTGGGGGGAGGTCAAACTGTTTTTT.

The CDR3 here is CASSLEAGVGTGELFF. DNA of the CDR3: TGTGCCAGCAGCCTCGAAGCGGGGGTTGGCACCGGGGAGCTGTTTTTT. The rearrangement uses TRBV5-6 and TRBJ2-2; TRBD2 matches 8 bases. The CDR3 extends over 16 amino acids. V was clipped by 4 bases and J by 4 bases; unmatched bases: 9. Germline V gene sequence: CDR1 SGHDT, CDR2 YYEEEE.